These T cell receptor beta chains were read from a single sample in a study of T cell responses to AZD1222 COVID-19 vaccine. Only in-frame clones appear in the TCRdb table, and some are missing; sequencing was by immunoSEQ multiplex PCR. The table shows approximately 74,000 clones, with about 85% occurring only once. This specimen consisted of peripheral blood, obtained 28 days after the second AZD1222 dose. Source of these receptors: an adult who received the AZD1222 COVID-19 vaccine. Both conserved end residues are part of each CDR3. D genes are given only for firm matches. Part of the rows lack a size; the others show once, few, many or a class for expanded clones.

D: TRBD2; J: TRBJ2-1; V: TRBV7-6; size: -; DNA: TGTGCCAGCAGCTTGACTAGCTGGAACGTCTACAATGAGCAGTTCTTC; CDR3: CASSLTSWNVYNEQFF
D: -; J: TRBJ1-6; V: TRBV30; size: few; DNA: TGTGCTTGCCGATTGAATAATTCACCCCTCCACTTT; CDR3: CACRLNNSPLHF
D: TRBD2; J: TRBJ2-1; V: TRBV6-1; size: -; DNA: TGTGCCAGCAGTGAAAAGGTCGCTAGCGGGACTTCCTACAATGAGCAGTTCTTC; CDR3: CASSEKVASGTSYNEQFF
D: -; J: TRBJ2-7; V: TRBV11-2; size: -; DNA: TGTGCCAGCAGCTTAGATCCCCAGCGTTACGAGCAGTACTTC; CDR3: CASSLDPQRYEQYF
D: TRBD2; J: TRBJ2-1; V: TRBV19; size: -; DNA: TGTGCCAGTAGTATAGCTAGCGGGAGCCGTAATGAGCAGTTCTTC; CDR3: CASSIASGSRNEQFF
D: -; J: TRBJ2-2; V: TRBV2; size: -; DNA: TGTGCCAGCAGCCAGATGGACGGGGAGCTGTTTTTT; CDR3: CASSQMDGELFF
D: -; J: TRBJ1-1; V: TRBV29-1; size: -; DNA: TGCAGCGTTGGGGGGGAGCTTATGAACACTGAAGCTTTCTTT; CDR3: CSVGGELMNTEAFF
D: -; J: TRBJ2-3; V: TRBV7-9; size: -; DNA: TGTGCCAGCAGCTTGGACCCGACAGATACGCAGTATTTT; CDR3: CASSLDPTDTQYF
D: -; J: TRBJ2-1; V: TRBV11-2; size: -; DNA: TGTGCCAGCAGCTTTTTTGCGGGCCCGGTCAATGAGCAGTTCTTC; CDR3: CASSFFAGPVNEQFF
D: TRBD1; J: TRBJ1-1; V: TRBV10-3; size: -; DNA: TGTGCCATCAGTCGACAGGGGGAAAACACTGAAGCTTTCTTT; CDR3: CAISRQGENTEAFF
D: -; J: TRBJ2-1; V: TRBV7-3; size: -; DNA: TGTGCCAGCAGCCTGGGAGGGGGTGAGCAGTTCTTC; CDR3: CASSLGGGEQFF
D: -; J: TRBJ1-1; V: TRBV9; size: -; DNA: TGTGCCAGCAGCGGTTGGCAGACTGAAGCTTTCTTT; CDR3: CASSGWQTEAFF
D: -; J: TRBJ2-7; V: TRBV19; size: -; DNA: TGTGCCAGTAGTGCGGACAGTTACGAGCAGTACTTC; CDR3: CASSADSYEQYF
D: -; J: TRBJ1-5; V: TRBV28; size: -; DNA: TGTGCCAGTGGGTTGGACAGCAATCAGCCCCAGCATTTT; CDR3: CASGLDSNQPQHF
D: TRBD2; J: TRBJ2-2; V: TRBV7-3; size: once; DNA: TGTGCCAGCAGCTCCCAAGCGGGGTTGAACACCGGGGAGCTGTTTTTT; CDR3: CASSSQAGLNTGELFF
D: TRBD2; J: TRBJ2-3; V: TRBV18; size: -; DNA: TGTGCCAGCTCACCACCGGGCCGGCTAGCGGGAGTGGATACGCAGTATTTT; CDR3: CASSPPGRLAGVDTQYF
D: -; J: TRBJ1-2; V: TRBV9; size: -; DNA: TGTGCCAGCAGCGTACTCAGAGGGGAGTTGGATGGCTACACCTTC; CDR3: CASSVLRGELDGYTF
D: TRBD1; J: TRBJ1-2; V: TRBV6-4; size: once; DNA: TGTGCCAGCAGTGAACAGGGGTCCTCTAACTATGGCTACACCTTC; CDR3: CASSEQGSSNYGYTF
D: TRBD2; J: TRBJ2-2; V: TRBV7-8; size: -; DNA: TGTGCCAGCAGCTTAGTCGGCGGGAGTGGAATCGGGGAGCTGTTTTTT; CDR3: CASSLVGGSGIGELFF
D: -; J: TRBJ1-1; V: TRBV7-2; size: -; DNA: TGTGCCAGCAGCTTAGCAGAAAACACTGAAGCTTTCTTT; CDR3: CASSLAENTEAFF
D: TRBD1; J: TRBJ2-1; V: TRBV5-4; size: -; DNA: TGTGCCAGCAGCTTTGGTAGCAGGGGGATCCATGAGCAGTTCTTC; CDR3: CASSFGSRGIHEQFF
D: -; J: TRBJ1-2; V: TRBV7-6; size: -; DNA: TGTGCCAGCAGCTTAGATAATACGGGTCGCTATGGCTACACCTTC; CDR3: CASSLDNTGRYGYTF
D: -; J: TRBJ1-4; V: TRBV6-2/TRBV6-3; size: -; DNA: TGTGCCAGCAGTGCGTCTCACAGGGCTACTAATGAAAAACTGTTTTTT; CDR3: CASSASHRATNEKLFF
D: TRBD2; J: TRBJ2-1; V: TRBV12-3/TRBV12-4; size: -; DNA: TGTGCCAGCAGTTTGCGGGAGCGGAATGAGCAGTTCTTC; CDR3: CASSLRERNEQFF
D: -; J: TRBJ2-2; V: TRBV21-1; size: once; DNA: TGTGCCAGCAGCAAAGACGAGGGATCCCCGAACACCGGGGAGCTGTTTTTT; CDR3: CASSKDEGSPNTGELFF
D: -; J: TRBJ2-7; V: TRBV2; size: -; DNA: TGTGCCAGCAGAGACAGGTACATTTCCTACGAGCAGTACTTC; CDR3: CASRDRYISYEQYF
D: -; J: TRBJ2-7; V: TRBV15; size: few; DNA: TGTGCCACCAGCAGAGATCTTTTTGGGGAGGCCTACGAGCAGTACTTC; CDR3: CATSRDLFGEAYEQYF
D: TRBD1; J: TRBJ2-5; V: TRBV18; size: -; DNA: TGTGCCAGCTCACACAAACGGACAGGGGGCGCAGGGGAGACCCAGTACTTC; CDR3: CASSHKRTGGAGETQYF
D: TRBD1; J: TRBJ1-2; V: TRBV7-8; size: -; DNA: TGTGCCAGCAGCTTAGTTGGGACAGGCAGCTATGGCTACACCTTC; CDR3: CASSLVGTGSYGYTF
D: -; J: TRBJ1-1; V: TRBV19; size: -; DNA: TGTGCCAGTAGTCCCCGGAAAAACACTGAAGCTTTCTTT; CDR3: CASSPRKNTEAFF
D: TRBD2; J: TRBJ2-1; V: TRBV7-2; size: -; DNA: TGTGCCAGCAGCCCCCAGCTAGCGGGAGTCACCGATGAGCAGTTCTTC; CDR3: CASSPQLAGVTDEQFF
D: -; J: TRBJ2-1; V: TRBV5-1; size: -; DNA: TGCGCCAGCACCGAAAGCGGAAATTACAATGAGCAGTTCTTC; CDR3: CASTESGNYNEQFF
D: -; J: TRBJ2-5; V: TRBV7-7; size: -; DNA: TGTGCTAGCAGCTTAGCGACGGGGGCTGGTTCGGAGACCCAGTACTTC; CDR3: CASSLATGAGSETQYF
D: TRBD1; J: TRBJ1-1; V: TRBV11-3; size: -; DNA: TGTGCCAGCAGCCCCCGGACAGGGGATGAAGCTTTCTTT; CDR3: CASSPRTGDEAFF
D: TRBD1; J: TRBJ2-7; V: TRBV18; size: -; DNA: TGTGCCAGCTCACCTACGGCGGGGACAGGGCTCGACGAGCAGTACTTC; CDR3: CASSPTAGTGLDEQYF
D: TRBD2; J: TRBJ2-7; V: TRBV6-5; size: -; DNA: TGTGCCAGCAGCCCGGGTAGCGGGGGCTCCTACGAGCAGTACTTC; CDR3: CASSPGSGGSYEQYF
D: TRBD2; J: TRBJ2-3; V: TRBV5-1; size: -; DNA: TGCGCCAGCAGCTTGGTGCTAGCGGGAGAAACAGATACGCAGTATTTT; CDR3: CASSLVLAGETDTQYF
D: TRBD1; J: TRBJ1-3; V: TRBV6-5; size: -; DNA: TGTGCCAGCAGACGGGACAGGTGGGGAAACACCATATATTTT; CDR3: CASRRDRWGNTIYF
D: -; J: TRBJ1-1; V: TRBV7-8; size: -; DNA: TGTGCCAGCGGAGGGGTGGTGAACACTGAAGCTTTCTTT; CDR3: CASGGVVNTEAFF
D: TRBD1; J: TRBJ2-3; V: TRBV15; size: -; DNA: TGTGCCACCAGCCGCACACAGGGGCTAGCTAGCACAGATACGCAGTATTTT; CDR3: CATSRTQGLASTDTQYF
D: -; J: TRBJ2-1; V: TRBV10-2; size: -; DNA: TGCGCCAGCTCCCCTTCGGGTGAGCAGTTCTTC; CDR3: CASSPSGEQFF
D: -; J: TRBJ1-2; V: TRBV27; size: -; DNA: TGTGCCAGCAGTTCTGGGGGACTCTCGAACTATGGCTACACCTTC; CDR3: CASSSGGLSNYGYTF
D: TRBD2; J: TRBJ2-2; V: TRBV7-2; size: -; DNA: TGTGCCAGCAGCTTCGGTGCGGGAGCGATCACCGGGGAGCTGTTTTTT; CDR3: CASSFGAGAITGELFF
D: -; J: TRBJ1-1; V: TRBV29-1; size: -; DNA: TGCAGCGTCCAAGGGAGTGACACTGAAGCTTTCTTT; CDR3: CSVQGSDTEAFF
D: TRBD1; J: TRBJ1-5; V: TRBV30; size: -; DNA: TGTGCCTGGAGTTGGACAGGGGGCAATCAGCCCCAGCATTTT; CDR3: CAWSWTGGNQPQHF
D: -; J: TRBJ2-5; V: TRBV11-2; size: -; DNA: TGTGCCAGCAGCTTAGGTCATACTTCGGGGCGAGGGGTAGAGACCCAGTACTTC; CDR3: CASSLGHTSGRGVETQYF
D: TRBD1; J: TRBJ1-1; V: TRBV6-5; size: -; DNA: TGTGCCAGCAGTTACTCACAGGGGTTGAACACTGAAGCTTTCTTT; CDR3: CASSYSQGLNTEAFF
D: -; J: TRBJ1-2; V: TRBV12-5; size: once; DNA: TGTGCTAGTGGTTTGAATCCCTCTCCCTCAGGACTGCACTATGGCTACACCTTC; CDR3: CASGLNPSPSGLHYGYTF
D: -; J: TRBJ2-1; V: TRBV19; size: once; DNA: TGTGCCAGTAGTATTGGTAACCAAAACAATGAGCAGTTCTTC; CDR3: CASSIGNQNNEQFF
D: -; J: TRBJ1-1; V: TRBV12-3/TRBV12-4; size: -; DNA: TGTGCCAGCAGCCGGGGGGCTGAAGCTTTCTTT; CDR3: CASSRGAEAFF
D: -; J: TRBJ1-2; V: TRBV5-1; size: -; DNA: TGCGCCAGCAGCTTGGTAGTGGACGGTCACTATGGCTACACCTTC; CDR3: CASSLVVDGHYGYTF
D: -; J: TRBJ1-6; V: TRBV2; size: -; DNA: TGTGCCAGCAGTGGGGGGAGGGTTCGGTCGAGATCACCCCTCCACTTT; CDR3: CASSGGRVRSRSPLHF
D: -; J: TRBJ1-5; V: TRBV11-2; size: -; DNA: TGTGCCAGCAGACAAACAGGGCTAAGCAATCAGCCCCAGCATTTT; CDR3: CASRQTGLSNQPQHF
D: TRBD1; J: TRBJ1-4; V: TRBV7-9; size: -; DNA: TGTGCCAGCAGCCAAGGACAGGGCAGTGAAAAACTGTTTTTT; CDR3: CASSQGQGSEKLFF
D: TRBD1; J: TRBJ2-1; V: TRBV7-3; size: -; DNA: TGTGCCAGCAGCTCGACCGGGACAGACTACAATGAGCAGTTCTTC; CDR3: CASSSTGTDYNEQFF